This T cell receptor (beta chain) is drawn from a study of post-analysis software for immune sequencing data. Study details: Relapsing-remitting, secondary progressive and progressive-relapsing multiple sclerosis courses were included.

Presence of unique molecular identifiers characterized the TCR beta cDNA libraries. In TCRdb, the PCR reads were re-called with MiXCR into one record per CDR3 protein. This sample has roughly 650,000 distinct CDR3 sequences; approximately 59% occur once, and the top ten carry about 11%. CDR3 length: 13 residues. The germline CDR1 and CDR2 sequences are MNHEY and SVGEGT. Trimming removed 5 bases at V and 4 bases at J, with 9 bases between. Study results and limitations: In patients, five TRBV segments were more frequent than in controls, with TRBV5-6, TRBV5-1 and TRBV20-1 among them. Controls showed significantly higher normalized Chao1 diversity than did multiple sclerosis patients.

As for this clonotype: What it binds is unknown.

The clonotype originates from a girl aged 2 to 10 with multiple sclerosis. The specimen was blood. V is TRBV6-2 or TRBV6-3 and J is TRBJ2-1; D unresolved. DNA for the CDR3: TGTGCCAGCAGTGCCCAGGTTTACAATGAGCAGTTCTTC. The encoded protein is CASSAQVYNEQFF.